These T cell receptor beta chains were read from a single sample in a study of shared T cell receptors in the human thymus. Data came from immunoSEQ multiplex PCR; TCRdb stores just in-frame clones and leaves some out. The profile shows more than 550,000 clones, 70% to 90% of them singletons. This sample also appeared in a second study, on human thymus T cells.

The specimen was thymocytes. The receptors were gathered from a girl under three years old with a congenital heart defect. The CDR3 runs from the conserved cysteine through the conserved F or W. The D gene is left open where the match is weak. Some rows have no size entry. The others give once, few or many, or a class for an expanded clone.

>TRBV4-3|18|NA|TRBJ1-1|TRBD1
TGCGCCAGCAGCCAAAGGGGGACCCTGACAGGGGGCAACACTGAAGCTTTCTTT
CASSQRGTLTGGNTEAFF
>TRBV6-1|11|NA|TRBJ1-1|NA
TGTGCCAGCTTCCAGACAGGTGAAGCTTTCTTT
CASFQTGEAFF
>TRBV11-3|12|NA|TRBJ2-7|TRBD1
TGTGCCAGCAAACCTGACAGGGCCGAGCAGTACTTC
CASKPDRAEQYF
>TRBV19|18|NA|TRBJ2-1|NA
TGTGCCAGTAGTTTCCTATCCCTACCCAGGGGATCCTACAATGAGCAGTTCTTC
CASSFLSLPRGSYNEQFF
>TRBV10-3|13|few|TRBJ1-5|NA
TGTGCCATCGCACAGTATAGCAATCAGCCCCAGCATTTT
CAIAQYSNQPQHF
>TRBV6-5|14|NA|TRBJ2-7|NA
TGTGCCAGCAGTTCAACAGGGCGCGTCCACGAGCAGTACTTC
CASSSTGRVHEQYF
>TRBV12-5|15|NA|TRBJ1-2|NA
TGTGCTAGTGGTTTCGGTCAACAGGGACACTATGGCTACACCTTC
CASGFGQQGHYGYTF
>TRBV15|14|NA|TRBJ2-5|TRBD2
TGTGCCACTGCGGCGGGGGGGCTGCAAGAGACCCAGTACTTC
CATAAGGLQETQYF
>TRBV14|20|once|TRBJ1-3|TRBD1
TGTGCCAGCAGCCAAATTGAAGGGACAGGGGGCCTCTACTCTGGAAACACCATATATTTT
CASSQIEGTGGLYSGNTIYF
>TRBV6-5|16|once|TRBJ1-1|TRBD1
TGTGCCAGCAGTTACACGGACAGGGGGCGATGGACTGAAGCTTTCTTT
CASSYTDRGRWTEAFF
>TRBV6-5|14|NA|TRBJ1-3|NA
TGTGCCAGCAGTTACCAGGGTTCCGGAAACACCATATATTTT
CASSYQGSGNTIYF
>TRBV28|14|NA|TRBJ1-2|NA
TGTGCCAGCAGTTTAGGAGGAGGGATCGACGGCTACACCTTC
CASSLGGGIDGYTF
>TRBV7-8|18|NA|TRBJ2-5|TRBD2
TGTGCCAGCAGCTTCACCCCGCTAGCGGGGGCGGTGGGGGAGACCCAGTACTTC
CASSFTPLAGAVGETQYF
>TRBV4-2|16|NA|TRBJ1-2|TRBD1
TGTGCCAGCAGCCAAGCGGCGACAGGGGAAGGCTATGGCTACACCTTC
CASSQAATGEGYGYTF
>TRBV27|13|NA|TRBJ1-4|NA
TGTGCCACCCACGGAGCACATAATGAAAAACTGTTTTTT
CATHGAHNEKLFF
>TRBV27|16|once|TRBJ2-7|NA
TGTGCCAGCAGTTTATCCCCCAGGAGGGAGCCCTACGAGCAGTACTTC
CASSLSPRREPYEQYF
>TRBV15|15|once|TRBJ2-5|NA
TGTGCCACCAGCACCACGGACCTCGTAGAGGGGACCCAGTACTTC
CATSTTDLVEGTQYF
>TRBV23-1|16|NA|TRBJ1-1|TRBD1
TGCGCCAGCAGTCAAGGACCCCGGGACAGGCGCACTGAAGCTTTCTTT
CASSQGPRDRRTEAFF
>TRBV6-6|15|NA|TRBJ2-7|TRBD2
TGTGCCAGCAGTGAGGGAAGGACTAGCTGGAACGAGCAGTACTTC
CASSEGRTSWNEQYF
>TRBV2|12|NA|TRBJ2-1|NA
TGTGCCAGCAGGAGACTAGGGAATGAGCAGTTCTTC
CASRRLGNEQFF
>TRBV29-1|13|NA|TRBJ1-2|NA
TGCAGCGTTGCCAGGCTCCTAACCGACGGCTACACCTTC
CSVARLLTDGYTF
>TRBV25-1|15|NA|TRBJ1-2|TRBD1
TGTGCCAGCAGTGACTACCGGGACAGGCGCTATGGCTACACCTTC
CASSDYRDRRYGYTF
>TRBV7-9|15|NA|TRBJ1-1|NA
TGTGCCAGCAGCTCAACCGGACAGAAGAACACTGAAGCTTTCTTT
CASSSTGQKNTEAFF
>TRBV5-4|12|NA|TRBJ2-7|NA
TGTGCCAGCAGCGGGCAGGGGAACGAGCAGTACTTC
CASSGQGNEQYF
>TRBV28|14|NA|TRBJ2-5|NA
TGTGCCAGCAGTTACCTGGGGGCTTGGGAGACCCAGTACTTC
CASSYLGAWETQYF
>TRBV10-1|15|NA|TRBJ2-7|TRBD2
TGCGCCAGCAGTAGCTGGCGGGGGAGCTCCTACGAGCAGTACTTC
CASSSWRGSSYEQYF
>TRBV25-1|17|NA|TRBJ2-4|NA
TGTGCCAGCAGTGAATATTTTGAAGAGCGAGCCAAAAACATTCAGTACTTC
CASSEYFEERAKNIQYF
>TRBV7-3|16|NA|TRBJ2-7|NA
TGTGCCAGCAGCCCCAATCTAGCCTTGGGCTGGAACGAGCAGTACTTC
CASSPNLALGWNEQYF
>TRBV27|17|NA|TRBJ1-1|TRBD1
TGTGCCAGCAGTCCTATCTCAGCGACAGGGTTCCACACTGAAGCTTTCTTT
CASSPISATGFHTEAFF
>TRBV20-1|11|NA|TRBJ1-2|NA
TGCAGTGCTAGTCCTAGATATGGCTACACCTTC
CSASPRYGYTF
>TRBV27|15|NA|TRBJ2-1|TRBD2
TGTGCCAGCAGTTCGACTAGCGGGGGGTACAATGAGCAGTTCTTC
CASSSTSGGYNEQFF
>TRBV9|15|NA|TRBJ1-3|TRBD1
TGTGCCAGCAGCATCCAGGGGGTTGCTGGAAACACCATATATTTT
CASSIQGVAGNTIYF
>TRBV5-1|16|NA|TRBJ2-5|TRBD2
TGCGCCAGCAGCCCCCGGGGGGGCGCGGGGCAAGAGACCCAGTACTTC
CASSPRGGAGQETQYF
>TRBV7-3|15|NA|TRBJ2-5|TRBD1
TGTGCCAGCAGCTTAACCGGGGACAGGGGGGAGACCCAGTACTTC
CASSLTGDRGETQYF
>TRBV29-1|14|once|TRBJ2-1|NA
TGCAGCGTTGGCTGGTCGGGGTTCTACAATGAGCAGTTCTTC
CSVGWSGFYNEQFF
>TRBV9|14|NA|TRBJ1-2|NA
TGTGCCAGCAGCCCCGACGGGGATTACTATGGCTACACCTTC
CASSPDGDYYGYTF
>TRBV6-1|12|once|TRBJ2-1|NA
TGTGCCAGCAGTACAGGGTGTCGGGAGCAGTTCTTC
CASSTGCREQFF
>TRBV7-2|17|once|TRBJ1-6|NA
TGTGCCAGCAGTCGTATTTCGGGGGTAATGGATAATTCACCCCTCCACTTT
CASSRISGVMDNSPLHF
>TRBV4-1|16|few|TRBJ1-1|NA
TGCGCCAGCAGCCAAGACAGACTCGCCATGAACACTGAAGCTTTCTTT
CASSQDRLAMNTEAFF
>TRBV5-1|19|NA|TRBJ2-3|TRBD2
TGCGCCAGCAAAATAGCGGGGGCAAATTTAAAGGAGGACACAGATACGCAGTATTTT
CASKIAGANLKEDTDTQYF
>TRBV23-1|18|few|TRBJ1-5|NA
TGCGCCAGCAGTCAAACTCTTAGACAGTTCAAACCCAATCAGCCCCAGCATTTT
CASSQTLRQFKPNQPQHF
>TRBV9|16|NA|TRBJ2-5|NA
TGTGCCAGCAGCGTAGGGTTCGGGTGGGGCCGAGAGACCCAGTACTTC
CASSVGFGWGRETQYF
>TRBV4-1|17|NA|TRBJ2-3|NA
TGCGCCAGCAGCCAAGATCAGCAGGGAATGAGGACAGATACGCAGTATTTT
CASSQDQQGMRTDTQYF
>TRBV15|15|NA|TRBJ2-7|NA
TGTGCCACCAGCAGCACACAGTCAGTCCCCTACGAGCAGTACTTC
CATSSTQSVPYEQYF
>TRBV7-2|18|NA|TRBJ1-5|TRBD1
TGTGCCAGCAGCTTAGCGGGACGTTTTGGGACAGGGGTGCATCCCCAGCATTTT
CASSLAGRFGTGVHPQHF
>TRBV4-3|22|NA|TRBJ2-5|TRBD2
TGCGCCAGCAGCCAAGAAGTGTCCGGACTAGCGGGGGGGCCGATGGTAAGAGAGACCCAGTACTTC
CASSQEVSGLAGGPMVRETQYF
>TRBV9|16|once|TRBJ2-6|NA
TGTGCCAGCAGCCTCGGACTTCCCTCTGGGGCCAACGTCCTGACTTTC
CASSLGLPSGANVLTF
>TRBV7-2|12|NA|TRBJ1-4|NA
TGTGCCAGCAGCCACATCTCCGGGAGACTGTTTTTT
CASSHISGRLFF
>TRBV15|14|NA|TRBJ2-7|TRBD1
TGTGCCACCAGCAGAGATATAGCCCGACAGGGGAAGTACTTC
CATSRDIARQGKYF